Detailed here is one TCR beta chain. Its antigen is not known. The sample belongs to a study of T cell responses to AZD1222 COVID-19 vaccine. Libraries were prepared by immunoSEQ multiplex PCR; TCRdb keeps only in-frame clonotypes and omits some of them. The repertoire holds over 200,000 clones, with around 94% as singletons. Whole-study results and caveats: Donor demographics were predominantly white British with a female majority; clonal diversity may be underestimated.

The CDR3 has 14 amino acids. V shed 5 bases, J shed 3 bases, and the junction held 3 bases outside the gene matches. Germline V gives CDR1 SGHNT, CDR2 YENEEA. This TCR was recovered from an adult who received the MenACWY meningococcal vaccine as a control. The gene calls are TRBV11-3 and TRBJ2-7; 11 bases align to TRBD2. Sequencing used peripheral blood, obtained 28 days after the second dose of the MenACWY control vaccine. The CDR3 coding sequence is TGTGCCAGCAGCCGAACTAGCGGGAGCTACGAGCAGTACTTC. It is translated as CASSRTSGSYEQYF.